This T cell receptor (beta chain) was captured in a study of blood T cell repertoires in COVID-19 (dated by TCRdb to 2018 to 2020). Broadly, across the study: Samples covering the acute and convalescent phases of COVID-19 were provided by collaborators in the United States, Italy and Spain. The samples were drawn from the first 160 participants of the ongoing ImmuneRACE study and from over 950 subjects provided by 6 global collaborators. The material from the prospective study consisted of cDNA or gDNA derived from T cells, B-cell-depleted T cells, or PBMCs. A freely available public database, intended as a resource for researchers studying the immune response to SARS-CoV-2, is where the repertoires were released. A de-identified subject ID, COVID-19 status, age in years and sex were almost always included in the sample metadata. Where HLA class I and class II types were available, the types were taken from metadata supplied by the sample provider, not from assay-based typing. Subjects who had been exposed to COVID-19, were actively infected with it, or had recovered from it provided the deeply sampled blood TCRbeta repertoires that made up the dataset.

In the prospective study, participants were 18 to 89 years old, resided in 25 or so geographic areas of the United States, and were enrolled through a virtual design. In the prospective study, participants were assigned to cohorts based on the clinical history participants reported in a screening survey and a study questionnaire. For ImmuneRACE Cohort 3, a participant was defined as recovered based on two consecutive negative NP/OP PCR tests, clearance by a healthcare professional, or resolution of symptoms. In the prospective study, mobile phlebotomists collected whole blood, serum and a nasopharyngeal or oropharyngeal swab from each participant. Prospective study participants could optionally give additional blood draws and questionnaires over an approximately two-month period. Before DNA extraction, prospective study blood samples were shipped either frozen or at room temperature. The germline ends are 13 bases apart after V is trimmed by 1 base and J by 6 bases. The CDR3 numbers 15 residues from cysteine through phenylalanine. The sequence is cut down to CDR3 DNA, 45 bases in frame from base 1. Sequences SGHAT (CDR1) and FQNNGV (CDR2) are obtained from the germline V gene.

The investigation overall reported the following: Clinical and demographic metadata were provided uncurated, with the amount varying by source and participant.

The immunoSEQ Assay, a bias-controlled multiplex PCR, was used to amplify TCRbeta CDR3 regions from genomic DNA. In the original analysis: The number of nucleated cells in each sample was estimated from the amplification of reference gene primers within the assay. To quantify the absolute abundance of each unique TCRbeta CDR3 rearrangement, sequence reads were collapsed and filtered. For each sample, productive Simpson clonality was calculated by taking the square root of Simpson's diversity index across productive rearrangements. The table was pulled from immuneACCESS by TCRdb, which kept in-frame rearrangements only. Such tables lose some clones; where checked, under half of the loss comes from unresolved V genes, and the rest has no known cause. V and J calls and clone size are as listed in that table; D and trimming were resolved from the DNA. The sample table holds about 300,000 clones, of which more than 75% were seen once. The leading ten clones occupy over 3.5% of the sample.

This clone was picked up one time. No antigen is known for it. It has no much larger one-base neighbor in the sample; base qualities were not kept. Sequences were obtained from PBMCs or T cells enriched from blood (not recorded which). The chain was built from TRBV11-2 and TRBJ2-1, with TRBD1 as a weak D call on 6 bases. The clonotype comes from a man aged 25 to 40 who had recovered from COVID-19. CDR3 region: CASSLAGGRGNEQFF. The bases read TGTGCCAGCAGCTTAGCCGGCGGCAGGGGCAATGAGCAGTTCTTC.